This T cell receptor (beta chain) was retrieved from a study of cytomegalovirus exposure and HLA in healthy donors. For the study at large: When 398 donors were genotyped, roughly 82% of them were found to fall in the Caucasian-associated ancestry cluster.

The study ran its PCR with 60 Vbeta and 13 Jbeta primers. Only in-frame clones appear in the TCRdb table, and some are missing; sequencing was by immunoSEQ multiplex PCR. The profile shows about 150,000 clones, roughly 70% of them singletons. This clone was found a few times. Sequencing was carried out using PBMCs. The source of this sequence is a woman in her 40s in good health and CMV-seronegative.

Here the CDR3 reads CASSTGGAGTDTQYF. The CDR3, as DNA: TGTGCCAGCTCAACAGGGGGGGCTGGCACAGATACGCAGTATTTT. The chain combines TRBV5-4 with TRBJ2-3; D is perhaps TRBD1 (8 bases). The CDR3 loop spans 15 amino acids. Germline V lookup: CDR1 SGHNT, CDR2 YYREEE (reference sequence). V shed 7 bases and J shed 1 base, with 16 bases lying between them.